Described below is a single T cell receptor beta chain sequence and its context. Sequence at one end of the junction differs from germline and may be a read error. PCR primers comprised 60 Vbeta and 13 Jbeta primers. Sequencing used immunoSEQ multiplex PCR; TCRdb keeps in-frame clones, though not all of them. The top ten hold 11% to 15% of the sample, which has about 100,000 clones, approximately 74% seen once. This record belongs to a study of cytomegalovirus exposure and HLA in healthy donors. Germline V lookup: CDR1 SEHNR, CDR2 FQNEAQ (reference sequence). The CDR3 totals 17 residues. The TCR sequence derives from a woman in her 70s in good health and CMV-seropositive. Sequenced sample: PBMCs. The chain couples TRBV7-9 to TRBJ2-7; D may be TRBD2 (5 bases). Written as DNA, the CDR3 is TGTTCCAGCAGCTTAGGACTTTCCTGGATGAGCTCCTACGAGCAGTACTTC. This translates into CSSSLGLSWMSSYEQYF. The full variable domain, in which reference TRBV7-9 and TRBJ2-7 provide the parts outside the CDR3, is DTGVSQNPRHKITKRGQNVTFRCDPISEHNRLYWYRQTLGQGPEFLTYFQNEAQLEKSRLLSDRFSAERPKGSFSTLEIQRTEQGDSAMYLCSSSLGLSWMSSYEQYFGPGTRLTVT.